What follows are 10 T cell receptor beta chains derived from one specimen sequenced in a study of T-cell reconstitution after alpha-beta-depleted transplantation in children. As it was prepared, the TCRbeta library received unique molecular identifiers. TCRdb re-called the PCR reads through MiXCR, storing one row per CDR3 protein. The table lists around 200,000 distinct CDR3 sequences, about 6.4% of them singletons, with roughly 3% in the top ten. The sequences come from PBMCs from the stem cell graft donor, collected from the stem cell graft. The receptors originated from a human donor who donated a stem cell graft to a child with Wiskott-Aldrich syndrome.

This clonotype was seen many times. V is TRBV6-5 and J is TRBJ2-3; D not certain. Trimming removed 0 bases at V and 6 bases at J, with 7 bases between. The CDR3 is 13 residues long. Germline V CDR1 and CDR2: MNHEY, SVGAGI. CDR3 sequence reads: CASSYSYGDTQYF. In DNA, the CDR3 is TGTGCCAGCAGTTACTCGTACGGGGATACGCAGTATTTT.

This clonotype has more than one count but fewer than ten. This chain links TRBV6-2 or TRBV6-3 with TRBJ1-2, with TRBD1 identical over 8 bases. The length of the CDR3 is 15 residues. Germline CDR1 MNHEY, CDR2 SVGEGT. The J segment lost 0 bases and the V segment lost 4 bases, leaving 4 bases of the junction unmatched. The CDR3 DNA reads TGTGCCAGCAGTTCCAGGGGGCGCGCTAACTATGGCTACACCTTC. Its protein is CASSSRGRANYGYTF.

This clonotype has a count of ten or more. The chain combines TRBV28 with TRBJ2-1; TRBD1 matches 7 bases. The junction had 2 bases not matched to a gene; V was cut back by 0 bases and J by 6 bases. Germline V gives CDR1 MDHEN, CDR2 SYDVKM. This CDR3 spans 14 amino acids. This CDR3 reads CASSLWAGGNEQFF. Written as DNA, the CDR3 is TGTGCCAGCAGTTTATGGGCAGGGGGCAATGAGCAGTTCTTC.

Ten or more counts support this clonotype. The rearrangement joins TRBV20-1 to TRBJ2-3; 7 bases are a match to TRBD1. Germline CDR1 reads DFQATT; CDR2 reads SNEGSKA (reference sequence). V lost 1 base to trimming and J lost 4 bases; unmatched junction nucleotides: 5. CDR3 length equals 14 residues. The CDR3 DNA sequence: TGCAGTGCTAGAGCCGGGACAGAAGCAGATACGCAGTATTTT. Translating it yields CSARAGTEADTQYF.

This clonotype has at least ten counts. The chain is built from TRBV20-1 and TRBJ2-7; TRBD1 matches 8 bases. V was pared by 5 bases and J by 1 base, with 7 bases of the junction left unmatched. In germline, CDR1 is DFQATT, CDR2 SNEGSKA (reference sequence). This CDR3 is 14 amino acids long. This CDR3 reads CSAPDRGSSYEQYF. CDR3 in DNA: TGCAGTGCTCCCGACAGGGGAAGTTCCTACGAGCAGTACTTC.

In this sample, this clonotype turned up many times. The rearrangement links TRBV24-1 to TRBJ2-1, with D possibly being TRBD2 (5 bases). Germline CDR1 is KGHDR and CDR2 is SFDVKD. The V end lost 1 base, the J end lost 0 bases, and 18 bases lay between the germline ends. This CDR3 contains 19 residues. The CDR3 spells CATSDFPRPGMSSYNEQFF. The CDR3 region has the DNA TGTGCCACCAGTGATTTCCCGAGGCCGGGGATGAGCTCCTACAATGAGCAGTTCTTC.

Ten or more counts support this clonotype. The V call is TRBV12-3 or TRBV12-4, the J call TRBJ2-6; D is ambiguous. This CDR3 has 15 residues. Trimming left V 5 bases short and J 2 bases short, with 10 bases between. CDR3 residues: CASSDTGTGANVLTF. CDR3 sequence (DNA): TGTGCCAGCAGTGACACCGGCACTGGGGCCAACGTCCTGACTTTC.

This clonotype came up many times. This chain connects TRBV6-5 to TRBJ2-7; D gene ambiguous. The CDR3 totals 14 residues. V was cut by 7 bases and J by 6 bases, with 19 bases left in between. Germline lookup yields CDR1 MNHEY and CDR2 SVGAGI. For the CDR3, the DNA is TGTGCCAGCACCCCCGGGCCTTTAAGCAGCGAGCAGTACTTC. As protein: CASTPGPLSSEQYF.

This clonotype was observed many times. The chain joins TRBV20-1 to TRBJ1-2; tentative D call: TRBD1 (6 bases). The CDR3 contains 12 residues. The V end was cut by 2 bases, the J end by 6 bases, with 10 bases between. The germline V gene has CDR1 DFQATT and CDR2 SNEGSKA (reference sequence). The CDR3 DNA reads TGCAGTGCTAGACAGGGGCTTGATGGCTACACCTTC. This translates into CSARQGLDGYTF.

This clonotype has a count of ten or more. This chain links TRBV3-1 with TRBJ2-4; D call uncertain. The germline CDR1 and CDR2 sequences are LGHDT and YNNKEL (reference sequence). The ends were cut back, 8 bases at V and 6 bases at J, with 8 bases in the middle. This CDR3 is 11 amino acids long. In DNA, the CDR3 is TGTGCCAGCGGGGTTGGAAACATTCAGTACTTC. It translates to CASGVGNIQYF.